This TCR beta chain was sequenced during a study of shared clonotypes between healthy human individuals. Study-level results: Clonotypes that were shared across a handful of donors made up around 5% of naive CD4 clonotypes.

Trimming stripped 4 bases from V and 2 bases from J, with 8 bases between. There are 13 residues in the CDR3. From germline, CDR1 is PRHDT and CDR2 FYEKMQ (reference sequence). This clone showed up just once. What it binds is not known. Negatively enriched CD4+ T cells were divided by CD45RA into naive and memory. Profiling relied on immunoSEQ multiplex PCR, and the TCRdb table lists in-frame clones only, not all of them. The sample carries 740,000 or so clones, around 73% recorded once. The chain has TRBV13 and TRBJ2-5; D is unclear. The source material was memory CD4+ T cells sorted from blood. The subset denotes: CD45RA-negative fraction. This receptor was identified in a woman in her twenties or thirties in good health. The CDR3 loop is CASSSLRQETQYF. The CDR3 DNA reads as TGTGCCAGCAGCTCCCTCCGGCAAGAGACCCAGTACTTC.